These T cell receptor beta chains were read from a single sample in a study of blood T cells in healthy people across ages. One entry per CDR3 protein results from TCRdb running MiXCR on the 5' RACE reads. The sample has 650,000 to 1,000,000 distinct CDR3 sequences; about 37% are singletons. Source material: blood. These receptors all stem from a young man in good health. Each CDR3 is given with its conserved first and last residue. D genes are given only for firm matches. Size values are once, few and many counts, or a class for expanded clones, and some rows have none.

V gene	clone size	D gene	J gene	CDR3 DNA	CDR3 protein
TRBV14	once	-	TRBJ2-1	TGTGCCAGCAGCCAAGATCGTTCGAATAAGTTCTTC	CASSQDRSNKFF
TRBV20-1	many	-	TRBJ2-3	TGCAGTGTAGGACTGGTTGCAGATACGCAGTATTTT	CSVGLVADTQYF
TRBV7-3	few	-	TRBJ2-1	TGTGCCAGCAGCTTAACTGGGGGTGTGATCTACAATGAGCAGTTCTTC	CASSLTGGVIYNEQFF
TRBV15	-	TRBD2	TRBJ2-1	TGTGCCACCCGGGCAAGACTAGCGGACTATGAGCAGTTCTTC	CATRARLADYEQFF
TRBV25-1	many	-	TRBJ2-7	TGTGCCAGCAGCTACAACGAGCAGTACTTC	CASSYNEQYF
TRBV6-5	-	-	TRBJ1-5	TGTGCCAGCAGAAGTGGGGGGGCAGGTAAACCCCAGCATTTT	CASRSGGAGKPQHF
TRBV27	many	-	TRBJ1-2	TGTGCCAGCGGGCAACATCGTCTATTGGACGGCTACACCTTC	CASGQHRLLDGYTF
TRBV6-5	few	TRBD2	TRBJ2-7	TGTGCCAGCAGTTACTCTGGACTAGGGGCGGGCGAGCAGTACTTC	CASSYSGLGAGEQYF
TRBV6-6	many	-	TRBJ2-7	TGTGCCAGCAGTTACTCGAGACGGCGTAGGGCCTACGAGCAGTACTTC	CASSYSRRRRAYEQYF
TRBV4-1	once	-	TRBJ2-5	TGCGCCAGCAGCCAAGGGTTCGGGAAGCCCCAGTACTTC	CASSQGFGKPQYF
TRBV4-3	-	TRBD1	TRBJ1-4	TGCGCCAGCAGCCAAGTCGGGACAGCTGAAAAACTGTTTTTT	CASSQVGTAEKLFF
TRBV7-2	-	TRBD2	TRBJ2-4	TGTGCCAGCCGCGAGCGGGGTGACAATGAGCAGTACTTC	CASRERGDNEQYF
TRBV4-1	-	-	TRBJ2-5	TGCGCCAGCAGCCAAGTTTGGATTTCCGCAGAGACCCAGTACTTC	CASSQVWISAETQYF
TRBV15	-	-	TRBJ1-1	TGTGCCACCAGCCGGGGGCAGGGGACTGAAGCTTTCTTT	CATSRGQGTEAFF
TRBV27	few	-	TRBJ2-6	TGTGCCAGTCGATACAGGGAAGCTGGGGCCAACGTCCTGACTTTC	CASRYREAGANVLTF
TRBV5-1	-	-	TRBJ1-3	TGCGCCAGCAGCGCAGACGCTCATGGAAACACCATATATTTT	CASSADAHGNTIYF
TRBV6-5	-	-	TRBJ1-6	TGTGCCAGCAGTTACCAAGACCTCTCACCCTTCCACTTT	CASSYQDLSPFHF
TRBV12-3/TRBV12-4	many	-	TRBJ2-3	TGTGCCAGCAGTTTAGCGGGGGGAGAAGATACGCAGTATTTT	CASSLAGGEDTQYF